This passage covers 24 T cell receptor beta chains from one sample sequenced in a study of cytomegalovirus exposure and HLA in healthy donors. Libraries were prepared by immunoSEQ multiplex PCR; TCRdb keeps only in-frame clonotypes and omits some of them. The repertoire has 100,000 or so clones, 85% of them found once; the top ten carry 20% to 25%. Sequencing was carried out using PBMCs. The source of these receptors is a young man in good health and CMV-seropositive.

Remarks on this clone: The germline gene is not matched at one end of the junction; a read error may be the cause. The rearrangement uses TRBV13 and TRBJ2-4, with TRBD1 identical over 11 bases. The CDR3 runs to 15 residues. Germline V gives CDR1 PRHDT, CDR2 FYEKMQ (reference sequence). The CDR3 DNA reads TGTGCCAGCAGCTTAGAGTCGGACAGGGGGCGCAAGTCGAACTTC. Translating it yields CASSLESDRGRKSNF.

This chain joins TRBV6-1 and TRBJ2-7, with D unresolved. Germline V gives CDR1 MNHNS, CDR2 SASEGT. V was trimmed by 0 bases and J by 2 bases, leaving 11 bases between them. The CDR3 is 15 amino acids. CDR3 DNA: TGTGCCAGCAGTGAAGCGCTCCTAGTAACCTACGAGCAGTACTTC. This codes for CASSEALLVTYEQYF.

This clone was observed a handful of times. The chain carries TRBV7-9 and TRBJ2-2; D possibly corresponds to TRBD2 (5 bases). The germline V and J ends were trimmed by 8 bases and 0 bases, with 16 bases remaining between them. The CDR3 length is 16 residues. CDR1 SEHNR and CDR2 FQNEAQ come from the germline V gene (reference sequence). CDR3 in DNA: TGTGCCAGCCGAAAGAGGGTATTTGCGAACACCGGGGAGCTGTTTTTT. Translation: CASRKRVFANTGELFF.

This chain connects TRBV6-1 to TRBJ2-1; no clear D gene. The CDR3 has 13 residues. V was pared by 2 bases and J by 2 bases, with 4 bases between. The germline V gene has CDR1 MNHNS and CDR2 SASEGT. The CDR3 DNA sequence: TGTGCCAGCAGTGAAAACACCTACAATGAGCAGTTCTTC. Its translation: CASSENTYNEQFF.

J is TRBJ2-1 and V is TRBV6-5; 8 nucleotides line up with TRBD2. Trimming cost V 2 bases and J 2 bases; bases outside gene matches: 5. The CDR3 loop spans 16 amino acids. Germline CDR1 MNHEY, CDR2 SVGAGI. The DNA for the CDR3 is TGTGCCAGCAGTTACGATCCAGCGGGGGCCTACAATGAGCAGTTCTTC. This sequence encodes CASSYDPAGAYNEQFF.

The V and J genes are TRBV29-1 and TRBJ2-7; 11 nucleotides agree with TRBD1. CDR1 is SQVTM and CDR2 is ANQGSEA in the germline V gene. V trimming: 6 bases; J trimming: 2 bases; junction bases outside the gene matches: 3. CDR3 length: 13 amino acids. In nucleotides, the CDR3 is TGCAGCGTCCCGGGACAGGGGGCCTACGAGCAGTACTTC. Translated, it gives CSVPGQGAYEQYF.

In its sample, this clone is medium-sized. The V call is TRBV11-2, the J call TRBJ2-1; 8 nucleotides line up with TRBD2. The V gene's germline CDR1 is SGHAT and CDR2 FQNNGV. CDR3 length: 13 residues. Trimming at V came to 8 bases and at J to 6 bases, leaving 6 bases not matched to a gene. The CDR3 sequence: CASGHGTSNEQFF. Here the CDR3 DNA reads TGTGCCAGCGGCCACGGGACTAGCAATGAGCAGTTCTTC.

The CDR3, as DNA: TGTGCCAGCAGCTCATCGGACAGGGGAGATGGCTACACCTTC. The encoded protein is CASSSSDRGDGYTF. The chain is built from TRBV7-8 and TRBJ1-2, with TRBD1 identical over 9 bases. V gave up 4 bases and J gave up 6 bases; unmatched junction bases: 6. The CDR3 totals 14 residues. Germline values: CDR1 SGHVS, CDR2 FQNEAQ.

The chain carries TRBV28 and TRBJ1-4; D is uncertain. V was clipped by 5 bases and J by 12 bases, with 10 bases between them. In germline, CDR1 is MDHEN, CDR2 SYDVKM. The CDR3 extends over 11 amino acids. This chain's CDR3 is CASSLNRELFF. The CDR3 DNA reads as TGTGCCAGCAGTCTAAACAGAGAACTGTTTTTT.

The chain joins TRBV4-1 to TRBJ1-5; D gene unclear. This CDR3 region has 15 residues. CDR1 and CDR2 (germline): MGHRA, YSYEKL. The V gene lost 0 bases and the J gene lost 1 base, with 7 bases spanning the gap. The CDR3 coding sequence is TGCGCCAGCAGCCAAGATGGAGTAAGCAATCAGCCCCAGCATTTT. This sequence encodes CASSQDGVSNQPQHF.

A few counts support this clone. J is TRBJ2-7 and V is TRBV11-3; a possible D gene is TRBD2 (6 bases). The V end was cut by 4 bases, the J end by 5 bases, with 6 bases between. The CDR3 extends over 11 amino acids. Germline V gene sequence: CDR1 SGHNT, CDR2 YENEEA. The CDR3 DNA follows: TGTGCCAGCAGCTCGGGAGACGAGCAGTACTTC. Translated: CASSSGDEQYF.

V gene TRBV9 combines with J gene TRBJ2-5; TRBD1 is a possible D gene (8 bases). From germline, CDR1 is SGDLS and CDR2 YYNGEE. Trimming took off 1 base at V and 3 bases at J, with 22 bases between the two ends. The CDR3 sequence is 18 residues long. As DNA, the CDR3 is TGTGCCAGCAGCGTAAACCCATTACAGGGGGGGTTTGAAGAGACCCAGTACTTC. Protein: CASSVNPLQGGFEETQYF.

This rearrangement joins TRBV5-4 to TRBJ2-5; D gene uncertain. Germline values: CDR1 SGHNT, CDR2 YYREEE (reference sequence). Trimming shortened V by 0 bases and J by 3 bases, and 9 bases separated the two germline ends. This CDR3 spans 14 amino acids. CDR3: CASSLEPQEETQYF. The CDR3 DNA follows: TGTGCCAGCAGCTTGGAACCTCAGGAAGAGACCCAGTACTTC. The full variable domain, its missing parts supplied by reference TRBV5-4 and TRBJ2-5, is ETGVTQSPTHLIKTRGQQVTLRCSSQSGHNTVSWYQQALGQGPQFIFQYYREEENGRGNFPPRFSGLQFPNYSSELNVNALELDDSALYLCASSLEPQEETQYFGPGTRLLVL.

The chain combines TRBV19 with TRBJ2-5; D remains unclear. Germline V lookup: CDR1 LNHDA, CDR2 SQIVND (reference sequence). Trimming left V 1 base short and J 2 bases short, with 5 bases between. This CDR3 is 13 amino acids long. The CDR3 is CASSIVSQETQYF. CDR3 bases: TGTGCCAGTAGTATAGTGTCACAAGAGACCCAGTACTTC.

The chain has TRBV5-3 and TRBJ2-7, with a tentative D call TRBD2 (5 bases). TRBV5-3 is annotated as an ORF whose role is uncertain. The V end was cut by 4 bases, the J end by 0 bases, with 20 bases between. This CDR3 is built from 17 residues. In DNA form, the CDR3 reads TGTGCCAGAAGCATCGCCCGGACTTTAAGGAGCTCCTACGAGCAGTACGTC. This encodes CARSIARTLRSSYEQYV.

The sample holds one count of this clone. The CDR3 reads CASSYSPLGPQHF. The CDR3 DNA reads TGTGCCAGCAGTTACTCCCCCCTAGGGCCCCAGCATTTT. The chain is built from TRBV6-5 and TRBJ1-5; D not certain. The V and J ends lost 0 bases and 9 bases respectively, with 9 bases between them. Looked up from germline, CDR1 is MNHEY and CDR2 is SVGAGI. The CDR3 is made up of 13 amino acids.

This clone has only one observation. The V gene is TRBV7-9, the J gene TRBJ2-1, with TRBD1 as a possible D gene (6 bases). Germline CDR1 SEHNR, CDR2 FQNEAQ (reference sequence). Trimming cost V 5 bases and J 8 bases, with 13 bases left between them. The CDR3 runs to 13 residues. In DNA, the CDR3 is TGTGCCAGCAGCCCCGCAGGGGTGGATGAGCAGTTCTTC. Translation gives CASSPAGVDEQFF.

This rearrangement joins TRBV6-5 to TRBJ1-4; 8 bases agree with TRBD1. The CDR3 has 15 amino acids. Germline CDR1 is MNHEY and CDR2 is SVGAGI. Trimming cost V 5 bases and J 4 bases; bases outside gene matches: 6. The CDR3: CASSRQGRGNEKLFF. The CDR3 DNA reads as TGTGCCAGCAGTAGACAGGGGAGAGGTAATGAAAAACTGTTTTTT.

This chain connects TRBV27 to TRBJ2-3, with 8 positions matching TRBD1. From germline, CDR1 is MNHEY and CDR2 SMNVEV (reference sequence). The V gene end was trimmed by 5 bases and the J gene end by 4 bases; junction bases not matched to a gene: 8. The CDR3 runs to 15 residues. As DNA, the CDR3 is TGTGCCAGCAGTCCGAACGGACAGGGCGCAGATACGCAGTATTTT. As protein: CASSPNGQGADTQYF.

This clone was observed a handful of times. The chain employs TRBV30 and TRBJ1-1; D possibly corresponds to TRBD1 (6 bases). The CDR3 totals 12 residues. V lost 1 base to trimming and J lost 3 bases, with 6 bases between them. Germline-derived CDR1 and CDR2 are GTSNPN and SVGIG (reference sequence). CDR3 residues: CAWSDRDTEAFF. CDR3 DNA: TGTGCCTGGAGTGACAGGGACACTGAAGCTTTCTTT.

The chain has TRBV5-1 and TRBJ2-7; 7 nucleotides agree with TRBD1. Germline V gene lookup returns CDR1 SGHRS and CDR2 YFSETQ. There are 13 residues in the CDR3. V lost 6 bases and J lost 0; bases outside the gene matches: 3. This CDR3 is CASKGQSSYEQYF. In nucleotides, the CDR3 is TGCGCCAGCAAGGGACAGAGCTCCTACGAGCAGTACTTC. The full variable domain, rest sourced from reference TRBV5-1 and TRBJ2-7, is KAGVTQTPRYLIKTRGQQVTLSCSPISGHRSVSWYQQTPGQGLQFLFEYFSETQRNKGNFPGRFSGRQFSNSRSEMNVSTLELGDSALYLCASKGQSSYEQYFGPGTRLTVT.

This chain uses TRBV27 with TRBJ1-5; 7 bases fit TRBD1. The CDR3 totals 15 residues. From germline, CDR1 is MNHEY and CDR2 SMNVEV (reference sequence). The V gene end was trimmed by 5 bases and the J gene end by 5 bases; junction bases not matched to a gene: 9. CDR3 nucleotide sequence: TGTGCCAGCAGTGCCCTGGACAGGCTCTATCAGCCCCAGCATTTT. Translated: CASSALDRLYQPQHF.

The V call is TRBV19, the J call TRBJ2-7, with 7 nucleotides matching TRBD1. Trimming cost V 7 bases and J 3 bases; bases outside gene matches: 9. The CDR3 totals 14 residues. CDR1 and CDR2 (germline): LNHDA, SQIVND (reference sequence). The CDR3 is CASITPGQLYEQYF. As DNA, the CDR3 is TGTGCCAGTATAACCCCGGGACAGCTCTACGAGCAGTACTTC.

The chain recombines TRBV7-9 with TRBJ2-1; a weak D match, TRBD2 (6 bases). Between the trimmed V and J ends, which lost 1 base and 1 base, there was a span of 14 bases. From germline, CDR1 is SEHNR and CDR2 FQNEAQ (reference sequence). The CDR3 loop spans 17 amino acids. The CDR3: CASSLGLAIDSYNEQFF. CDR3 DNA: TGTGCCAGCAGCTTAGGCCTAGCGATCGATTCCTACAATGAGCAGTTCTTC.